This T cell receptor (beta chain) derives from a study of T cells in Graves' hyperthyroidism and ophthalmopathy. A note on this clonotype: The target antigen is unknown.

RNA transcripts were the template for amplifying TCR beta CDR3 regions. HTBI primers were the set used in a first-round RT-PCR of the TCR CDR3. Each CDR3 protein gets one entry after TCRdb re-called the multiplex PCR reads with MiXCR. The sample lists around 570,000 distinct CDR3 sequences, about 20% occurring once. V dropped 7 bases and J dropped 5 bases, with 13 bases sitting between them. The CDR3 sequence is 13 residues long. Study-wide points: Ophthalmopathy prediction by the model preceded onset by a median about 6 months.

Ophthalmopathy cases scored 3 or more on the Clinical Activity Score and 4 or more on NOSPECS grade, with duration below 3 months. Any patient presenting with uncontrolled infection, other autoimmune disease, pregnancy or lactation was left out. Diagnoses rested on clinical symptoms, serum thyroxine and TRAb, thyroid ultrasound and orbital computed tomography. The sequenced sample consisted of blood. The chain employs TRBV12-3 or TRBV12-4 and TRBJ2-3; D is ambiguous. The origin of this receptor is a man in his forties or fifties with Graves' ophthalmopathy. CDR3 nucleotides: TGTGCCAGCACCCTGAACCCCGGAGATACGCAGTATTTT. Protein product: CASTLNPGDTQYF.